This TCR beta chain was sequenced for a study of immune evolution from preneoplasia to lung adenocarcinoma. Looked up from germline, CDR1 is SQVTM and CDR2 is ANQGSEA. V trimming: 6 bases; J trimming: 6 bases; junction bases outside the gene matches: 8. The CDR3 has 12 amino acids. Repertoires were generated with immunoSEQ multiplex PCR, while TCRdb's copy carries only in-frame clones and drops some. The table includes thousands of clones, just under 80% detected once. The receptor's source is a person aged 45-69 years with lung adenocarcinoma. Material for sequencing was FFPE minimally invasive lung adenocarcinoma tissue. The rearrangement uses TRBV29-1 and TRBJ2-7; 7 bases fit TRBD2. The CDR3 loop is CSVRGGGSEQYF. The CDR3 coding sequence is TGCAGCGTGCGGGGCGGGGGAAGCGAGCAGTACTTC.